This T cell receptor (beta chain) was sequenced for a study of T cells expressing NK-cell markers. The CDR3 runs 12 residues. In germline, CDR1 is LNHDA, CDR2 SQIVND (reference sequence). TCRdb reanalyzed the 5' RACE reads, giving one entry per CDR3 protein sequence and no DNA. The table for this sample gives about 160,000 distinct CDR3 sequences. The material sequenced was blood T cells: a sorted CD56 or NKG2C T cell subset, CD4+ or CD8+ T cells, or bulk PBMC T cells (not recorded which). The receptor was isolated from a woman aged 18-70 years in good health. The rearrangement joins TRBV19 to TRBJ2-5; TCRdb returns TRBD1, unconfirmable since there is no DNA. CDR3 residues: CASSRGVETQYF.